Listed below are T cell receptor beta chains from one sample, sequenced in a study of control samples from healthy donors and cancer patients. Repertoires were generated with immunoSEQ multiplex PCR, while TCRdb's copy carries only in-frame clones and drops some. The sample yields roughly 130,000 clones, 85% to 95% seen once. The sample comprised PBMCs. Every receptor here comes from a man aged 50 to 59 with head and neck cancer. Both conserved end residues are part of each CDR3. Each record gives: V gene, J gene, clone size, D gene, CDR3 protein, CDR3 DNA. The D gene is left open where the match is weak. A clone size is listed for some rows: how often the clone was seen (once, few, many), or a class if it is expanded.

v_gene: TRBV7-2; j_gene: TRBJ1-5; abundance: -; d_gene: TRBD1; CDR3aa: CASSLRTGASNQPQHF; CDR3nt: TGTGCCAGCAGCCTTCGAACAGGGGCTAGCAATCAGCCCCAGCATTTT
v_gene: TRBV7-9; j_gene: TRBJ2-1; abundance: -; d_gene: -; CDR3aa: CASSLDMMNEQFF; CDR3nt: TGTGCCAGCAGCTTAGATATGATGAATGAGCAGTTCTTC
v_gene: TRBV28; j_gene: TRBJ2-3; abundance: -; d_gene: -; CDR3aa: CASSLPRAGGTDTQYF; CDR3nt: TGTGCCAGCAGTTTACCCCGGGCAGGGGGCACAGATACGCAGTATTTT
v_gene: TRBV28; j_gene: TRBJ1-5; abundance: few; d_gene: -; CDR3aa: CASSLFRDTQPQHF; CDR3nt: TGTGCCAGCAGTTTATTTAGAGATACTCAGCCCCAGCATTTT
v_gene: TRBV18; j_gene: TRBJ2-7; abundance: -; d_gene: TRBD1; CDR3aa: CASSPFTGGAYEQYF; CDR3nt: TGTGCCAGCTCACCATTCACAGGGGGCGCGTACGAGCAGTACTTC
v_gene: TRBV3-1/TRBV3-2; j_gene: TRBJ1-2; abundance: -; d_gene: TRBD1; CDR3aa: CASSRNWGAGGSYGYTF; CDR3nt: TGTGCCAGCAGCCGAAATTGGGGGGCAGGGGGCAGCTATGGCTACACCTTC
v_gene: TRBV7-2; j_gene: TRBJ2-2; abundance: few; d_gene: -; CDR3aa: CASSLTVYPTGELFF; CDR3nt: TGTGCCAGCAGCTTAACAGTATACCCTACCGGGGAGCTGTTTTTT
v_gene: TRBV6-5; j_gene: TRBJ2-7; abundance: -; d_gene: TRBD1; CDR3aa: CASSSHRGGEQYF; CDR3nt: TGTGCCAGCAGTTCCCACAGGGGTGGCGAGCAGTACTTC
v_gene: TRBV19; j_gene: TRBJ1-2; abundance: -; d_gene: TRBD1; CDR3aa: CASSMRTGGNYGYTF; CDR3nt: TGTGCCAGTAGCATGAGGACAGGGGGCAACTATGGCTACACCTTC
v_gene: TRBV3-1/TRBV3-2; j_gene: TRBJ2-7; abundance: -; d_gene: -; CDR3aa: CASSPSSHRGNEQYF; CDR3nt: TGTGCCAGCAGCCCGTCCAGCCATCGGGGTAACGAGCAGTACTTC
v_gene: TRBV30; j_gene: TRBJ1-2; abundance: -; d_gene: -; CDR3aa: CAWRVRGSGGYTF; CDR3nt: TGTGCCTGGAGAGTCAGGGGATCGGGCGGCTACACCTTC
v_gene: TRBV28; j_gene: TRBJ1-4; abundance: -; d_gene: -; CDR3aa: CASSRWGSNLEKLFF; CDR3nt: TGTGCCAGCAGTCGATGGGGGTCAAACTTGGAAAAACTGTTTTTT
v_gene: TRBV2; j_gene: TRBJ1-2; abundance: -; d_gene: -; CDR3aa: CASSVGRINYGYTF; CDR3nt: TGTGCCAGCAGTGTTGGACGAATAAACTATGGCTACACCTTC
v_gene: TRBV5-1; j_gene: TRBJ1-5; abundance: -; d_gene: -; CDR3aa: CASSFQGGQPQHF; CDR3nt: TGCGCCAGCAGTTTCCAGGGAGGACAGCCCCAGCATTTT
v_gene: TRBV5-1; j_gene: TRBJ1-1; abundance: -; d_gene: -; CDR3aa: CASSSTVVNTEAFF; CDR3nt: TGCGCCAGCAGCTCGACAGTGGTGAACACTGAAGCTTTCTTT
v_gene: TRBV4-1; j_gene: TRBJ1-4; abundance: -; d_gene: -; CDR3aa: CASSQGVGEKLFF; CDR3nt: TGCGCCAGCAGCCAGGGCGTGGGGGAAAAACTGTTTTTT
v_gene: TRBV29-1; j_gene: TRBJ2-7; abundance: -; d_gene: -; CDR3aa: CSVEFVATYEQYF; CDR3nt: TGCAGCGTTGAATTTGTGGCAACCTACGAGCAGTACTTC
v_gene: TRBV12-3/TRBV12-4; j_gene: TRBJ1-1; abundance: -; d_gene: -; CDR3aa: CASIKNTEAFF; CDR3nt: TGTGCCAGCATTAAAAACACTGAAGCTTTCTTT
v_gene: TRBV11-1; j_gene: TRBJ2-7; abundance: -; d_gene: TRBD1; CDR3aa: CASSLVGQGASEQYF; CDR3nt: TGTGCCAGCAGCTTAGTTGGACAGGGGGCCTCCGAGCAGTACTTC
v_gene: TRBV7-2; j_gene: TRBJ1-1; abundance: -; d_gene: -; CDR3aa: CASSQAGHRGAEAFF; CDR3nt: TGTGCCAGCAGCCAAGCGGGGCATAGGGGTGCTGAAGCTTTCTTT
v_gene: TRBV7-9; j_gene: TRBJ2-7; abundance: once; d_gene: -; CDR3aa: CASSLEIYEQYF; CDR3nt: TGTGCCAGCAGCTTAGAGATCTACGAGCAGTACTTC
v_gene: TRBV27; j_gene: TRBJ2-5; abundance: -; d_gene: TRBD2; CDR3aa: CASSSRLAGSQETQYF; CDR3nt: TGTGCCAGCAGTTCCCGACTAGCGGGGAGTCAAGAGACCCAGTACTTC
v_gene: TRBV18; j_gene: TRBJ2-2; abundance: -; d_gene: TRBD1; CDR3aa: CASSPNRGQNTGELFF; CDR3nt: TGTGCCAGCTCACCTAACAGGGGTCAGAACACCGGGGAGCTGTTTTTT
v_gene: TRBV27; j_gene: TRBJ1-6; abundance: once; d_gene: -; CDR3aa: CASSFGTPYSPLHF; CDR3nt: TGTGCCAGCAGTTTCGGGACACCCTATTCACCCCTCCACTTT
v_gene: TRBV5-1; j_gene: TRBJ2-7; abundance: once; d_gene: -; CDR3aa: CASSRDVTYEQYF; CDR3nt: TGCGCCAGCAGCCGGGACGTAACCTACGAGCAGTACTTC
v_gene: TRBV6-2/TRBV6-3; j_gene: TRBJ1-1; abundance: once; d_gene: -; CDR3aa: CASSDPGARNTEAFF; CDR3nt: TGTGCCAGCAGTGATCCGGGGGCGCGAAACACTGAAGCTTTCTTT
v_gene: TRBV7-9; j_gene: TRBJ1-1; abundance: -; d_gene: -; CDR3aa: CASIRGEVNTEAFF; CDR3nt: TGTGCCAGCATCCGGGGGGAAGTGAACACTGAAGCTTTCTTT
v_gene: TRBV11-2; j_gene: TRBJ2-3; abundance: -; d_gene: TRBD2; CDR3aa: CASSSSSGGVDTQYF; CDR3nt: TGCGCCAGCAGCTCATCTAGCGGGGGGGTGGATACGCAGTATTTT
v_gene: TRBV7-2; j_gene: TRBJ2-1; abundance: -; d_gene: TRBD2; CDR3aa: CASSSYGLAGGYNEQFF; CDR3nt: TGTGCCAGCAGCTCCTACGGACTAGCGGGGGGCTACAATGAGCAGTTCTTC
v_gene: TRBV7-9; j_gene: TRBJ2-1; abundance: few; d_gene: -; CDR3aa: CASSPALLIELDNEQFF; CDR3nt: TGTGCCAGCAGCCCTGCCCTGCTTATTGAACTTGACAATGAGCAGTTCTTC
v_gene: TRBV28; j_gene: TRBJ1-5; abundance: -; d_gene: -; CDR3aa: CASSLGGPQHF; CDR3nt: TGTGCCAGCAGTTTGGGTGGGCCCCAGCATTTT
v_gene: TRBV7-9; j_gene: TRBJ1-3; abundance: -; d_gene: -; CDR3aa: CAFRPGFSGNTIYF; CDR3nt: TGTGCCTTTCGACCGGGATTCTCTGGAAACACCATATATTTT
v_gene: TRBV28; j_gene: TRBJ1-2; abundance: -; d_gene: TRBD1; CDR3aa: CASGDRGQGGYTF; CDR3nt: TGTGCCAGCGGAGACAGGGGGCAAGGCGGCTACACCTTC
v_gene: TRBV4-1; j_gene: TRBJ2-5; abundance: -; d_gene: -; CDR3aa: CASSPHGQQETQYF; CDR3nt: TGCGCCAGCAGCCCCCACGGGCAGCAAGAGACCCAGTACTTC
v_gene: TRBV18; j_gene: TRBJ1-4; abundance: once; d_gene: -; CDR3aa: CASSPGAANEKLFF; CDR3nt: TGTGCCAGCTCACCGGGGGCGGCTAATGAAAAACTGTTTTTT
v_gene: TRBV12-3/TRBV12-4; j_gene: TRBJ1-5; abundance: -; d_gene: -; CDR3aa: CASRADSYQPQHF; CDR3nt: TGTGCCAGCAGGGCGGACAGCTATCAGCCCCAGCATTTT
v_gene: TRBV7-2; j_gene: TRBJ2-4; abundance: -; d_gene: TRBD1; CDR3aa: CASSQRDGTGSRNIQYF; CDR3nt: TGTGCCAGCAGCCAAAGAGATGGGACAGGGTCACGGAACATTCAGTACTTC